The 14 T cell receptor beta chains given below trace back to one sample, sequenced in a study of cytomegalovirus exposure and HLA in healthy donors. PCR used 60 Vbeta primers and 13 Jbeta primers. Repertoires were generated with immunoSEQ multiplex PCR, while TCRdb's copy carries only in-frame clones and drops some. The sample totals 140,000 to 150,000 clones. Sequencing input: PBMCs. These receptors came from a male donor in good health and CMV-seronegative.

The CDR3 here is CSVTGTALTDTQYF. CDR3 nucleotide sequence: TGCAGCGTCACCGGGACAGCTCTCACAGATACGCAGTATTTT. This rearrangement joins TRBV29-1 to TRBJ2-3; 7 bases align to TRBD1. J lost 2 bases, V lost 6 bases, and 8 bases had no gene match. This CDR3 spans 14 amino acids. Germline CDR1 SQVTM, CDR2 ANQGSEA.

CDR3 nucleotide sequence: TGTGCCAGCAGTTTCGTCAGGGAAGGCAATCAGCCCCAGCATTTT. Amino acids: CASSFVREGNQPQHF. The rearrangement uses TRBV6-6 and TRBJ1-5, with a weak D call TRBD1 (5 bases). Germline CDR1 MNHNY, CDR2 SVGAGI (reference sequence). With 4 bases removed from V and 2 bases from J, the gap between germline ends came to 12 bases. The CDR3 consists of 15 residues.

This sequence joins TRBV6-5 and TRBJ1-1; no definite D call. Germline V gene data show CDR1 as MNHEY and CDR2 as SVGAGI. The V end was cut by 6 bases, the J end by 0 bases, with 11 bases between. This CDR3 region has 14 residues. This chain's CDR3 is CASSPSSMNTEAFF. CDR3 coding DNA: TGTGCCAGCAGCCCCAGTTCGATGAACACTGAAGCTTTCTTT.

Remarks on this clone: Mismatch with germline at one junction end may stem from a read error. Other nucleotide sequences from this sample produce the same CDR3. The chain has TRBV7-2 and TRBJ1-2; no firm D call. The CDR3 loop spans 13 amino acids. From germline, CDR1 is SGHTA and CDR2 FQGNSA. CDR3 amino acids: CASDHSVNYGYTF. CDR3 in DNA: TGCGCCAGCGATCATTCAGTTAACTATGGCTACACCTTC.

The V call is TRBV18, the J call TRBJ2-1; the D gene is possibly TRBD2 (5 bases). The CDR3 is 14 residues long. Trimming shortened V by 3 bases and J by 8 bases, and 14 bases separated the two germline ends. Germline loops: CDR1 KGHSH, CDR2 LQKENI. CDR3 loop: CASSPNGAGDEQFF. CDR3 nucleotides: TGTGCCAGCTCACCTAACGGAGCCGGGGATGAGCAGTTCTTC.

The chain uses TRBV7-9 and TRBJ2-5, with TRBD2 identical over 8 bases. Germline V gene data show CDR1 as SEHNR and CDR2 as FQNEAQ (reference sequence). CDR3 length: 16 amino acids. V lost 3 bases, J lost 4 bases, and 10 bases stayed unmatched. DNA of the CDR3: TGTGCCAGCAGCTTGGGCGACGGGGGGGCCCTAGAGACCCAGTACTTC. This sequence encodes CASSLGDGGALETQYF.

The V and J genes are TRBV28 and TRBJ1-1; 9 bases agree with TRBD1. The J segment lost 11 bases and the V segment lost 4 bases, leaving 8 bases of the junction unmatched. Germline V CDR1 and CDR2: MDHEN, SYDVKM. The CDR3 is 13 amino acids. Written as DNA, the CDR3 is TGTGCCAGCAGTTCCTACAGGGGGCACGACGCTTTCTTT. Its translation: CASSSYRGHDAFF.

The V and J genes are TRBV9 and TRBJ1-3; D unclear. V dropped 1 base and J dropped 0 bases, with 5 bases sitting between them. This CDR3 spans 14 amino acids. The germline gives CDR1 SGDLS, CDR2 YYNGEE. In DNA form, the CDR3 reads TGTGCCAGCAGCGTAACTGACTCTGGAAACACCATATATTTT. Its protein is CASSVTDSGNTIYF.

V and J are TRBV29-1 and TRBJ1-2, with TRBD1 matching over 10 bases. Looked up from germline, CDR1 is SQVTM and CDR2 is ANQGSEA. The CDR3 extends over 14 amino acids. V lost 5 bases and J lost 2; bases outside the gene matches: 5. CDR3 coding DNA: TGCAGCGTTTTCGGACAGGGGGTAAACTATGGCTACACCTTC. The encoded protein is CSVFGQGVNYGYTF.

The rearrangement joins TRBV29-1 to TRBJ1-5, with D possibly being TRBD1 (5 bases). The CDR3 spans 13 residues. Trimming shortened V by 8 bases and J by 9 bases, and 20 bases separated the two germline ends. Germline V gives CDR1 SQVTM, CDR2 ANQGSEA. The CDR3 loop reads CSFLTDAIGPQHF. In DNA form, the CDR3 reads TGCAGCTTCCTGACAGATGCGATAGGGCCCCAGCATTTT.

The chain recombines TRBV7-9 with TRBJ2-5; the match to TRBD2 covers 7 bases. CDR1 SEHNR and CDR2 FQNEAQ come from the germline V gene (reference sequence). The ends lost 5 bases at V and 2 bases at J; junction bases unmatched: 8. The CDR3 totals 15 residues. CDR3 sequence: CASSAPGRGQETQYF. In DNA form, the CDR3 reads TGTGCCAGCAGCGCCCCTGGGCGGGGGCAAGAGACCCAGTACTTC.

The chain joins TRBV5-1 to TRBJ1-1; 7 nucleotides match TRBD1. Trimming removed 4 bases from V and 0 bases from J; junction bases left unmatched: 18. The CDR3 spans 19 residues. The germline V gene encodes CDR1 SGHRS and CDR2 YFSETQ. The CDR3 sequence: CASSPRFLPGTALNTEAFF. In DNA form, the CDR3 reads TGCGCCAGCAGCCCCCGATTTCTCCCCGGGACAGCTCTGAACACTGAAGCTTTCTTT.

The V call is TRBV5-5, the J call TRBJ1-2; no reliable D call. The CDR3 consists of 13 residues. V was pared by 2 bases and J by 1 base, with 6 bases between. Germline V gives CDR1 SGHKS, CDR2 YYEKEE (reference sequence). The CDR3 DNA sequence: TGTGCCAGCAGCTTCGGGGATAACTATGGCTACACCTTC. It codes for CASSFGDNYGYTF.

This rearrangement joins TRBV7-8 to TRBJ2-2, with 8 positions matching TRBD2. V dropped 2 bases and J dropped 1; count of bases not matched to a gene: 3. The CDR3 contains 16 residues. Per the germline V gene, CDR1 is SGHVS and CDR2 is FQNEAQ. The CDR3, as DNA: TGTGCCAGCAGCTTATATGCGGGAGGGAACACCGGGGAGCTGTTTTTT. Translation gives CASSLYAGGNTGELFF.